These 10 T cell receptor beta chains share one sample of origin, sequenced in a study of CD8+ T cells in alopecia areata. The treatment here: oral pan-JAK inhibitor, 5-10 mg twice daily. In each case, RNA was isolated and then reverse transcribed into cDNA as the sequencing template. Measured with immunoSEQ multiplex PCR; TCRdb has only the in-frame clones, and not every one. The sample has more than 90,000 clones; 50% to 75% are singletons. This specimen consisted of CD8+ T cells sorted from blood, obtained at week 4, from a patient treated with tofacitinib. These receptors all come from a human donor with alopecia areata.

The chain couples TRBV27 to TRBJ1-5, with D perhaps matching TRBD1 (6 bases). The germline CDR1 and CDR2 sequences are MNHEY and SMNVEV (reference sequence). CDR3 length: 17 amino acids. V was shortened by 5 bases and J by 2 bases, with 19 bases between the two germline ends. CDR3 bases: TGTGCCAGCAGTAAAACACAGGGTGCCATAGGCAATCAGCCCCAGCATTTT. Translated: CASSKTQGAIGNQPQHF.

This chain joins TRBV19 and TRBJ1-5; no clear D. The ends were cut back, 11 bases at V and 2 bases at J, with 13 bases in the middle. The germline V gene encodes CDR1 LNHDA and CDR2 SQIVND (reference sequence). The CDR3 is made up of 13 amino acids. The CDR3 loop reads CAAAWAGNQPQHF. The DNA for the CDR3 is TGTGCCGCAGCCTGGGCAGGCAATCAGCCCCAGCATTTT. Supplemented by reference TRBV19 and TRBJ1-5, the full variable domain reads DGGITQSPKYLFRKEGQNVTLSCEQNLNHDAMYWYRQDPGQGLRLIYYSQIVNDFQKGDIAEGYSVSREKKESFPLTVTSAQKNPTAFYLCAAAWAGNQPQHFGDGTRLSIL.

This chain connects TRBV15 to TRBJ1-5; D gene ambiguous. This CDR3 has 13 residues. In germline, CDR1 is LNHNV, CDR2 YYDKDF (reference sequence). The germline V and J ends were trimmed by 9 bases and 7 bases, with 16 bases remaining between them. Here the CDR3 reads CATSDGDRQPQHF. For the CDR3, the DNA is TGTGCCACGTCGGACGGAGATAGACAGCCCCAGCATTTT.

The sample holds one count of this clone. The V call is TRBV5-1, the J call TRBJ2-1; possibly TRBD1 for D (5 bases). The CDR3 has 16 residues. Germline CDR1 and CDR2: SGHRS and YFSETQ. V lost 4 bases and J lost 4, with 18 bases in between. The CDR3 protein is CASSLEGDFLYNEQFF. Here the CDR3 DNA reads TGCGCCAGCAGCCTGGAAGGGGATTTCCTTTACAATGAGCAGTTCTTC.

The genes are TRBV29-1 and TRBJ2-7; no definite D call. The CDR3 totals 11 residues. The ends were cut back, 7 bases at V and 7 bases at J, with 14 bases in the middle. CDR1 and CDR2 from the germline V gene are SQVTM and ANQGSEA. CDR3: CSARARGEQYF. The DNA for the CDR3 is TGCAGCGCCCGCGCTAGAGGAGAGCAGTACTTC.

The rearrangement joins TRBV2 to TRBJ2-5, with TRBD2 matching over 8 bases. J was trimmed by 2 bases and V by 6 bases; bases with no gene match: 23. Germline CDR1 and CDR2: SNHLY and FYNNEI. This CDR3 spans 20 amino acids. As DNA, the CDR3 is TGTGCCAGCAGCCCCCTTCGGGGGCGGGGGGCCTCAGAGGCTCAAGAGACCCAGTACTTC. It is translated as CASSPLRGRGASEAQETQYF.

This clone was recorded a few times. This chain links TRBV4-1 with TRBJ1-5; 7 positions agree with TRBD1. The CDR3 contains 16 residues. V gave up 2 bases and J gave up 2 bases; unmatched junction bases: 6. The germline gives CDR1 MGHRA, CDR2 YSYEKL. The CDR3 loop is CASSQQGVGGNQPQHF. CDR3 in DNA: TGCGCCAGCAGCCAACAGGGGGTCGGAGGCAATCAGCCCCAGCATTTT.

CDR3 residues: CSVWDRGMSADTQYF. The CDR3 DNA is TGCAGCGTTTGGGATCGAGGGATGAGCGCAGATACGCAGTATTTT. The chain links TRBV29-1 to TRBJ2-3; possible D gene TRBD2, 5 bases. The CDR3 consists of 15 residues. Germline CDR1 and CDR2: SQVTM and ANQGSEA. V gave up 5 bases and J gave up 4 bases, with 19 bases separating them.

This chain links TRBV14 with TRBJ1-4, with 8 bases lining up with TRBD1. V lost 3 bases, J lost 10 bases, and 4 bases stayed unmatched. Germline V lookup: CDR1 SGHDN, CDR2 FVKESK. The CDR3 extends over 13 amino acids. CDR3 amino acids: CASSQGTGPKLFF. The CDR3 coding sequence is TGTGCCAGCAGCCAGGGGACAGGCCCAAAACTGTTTTTT.

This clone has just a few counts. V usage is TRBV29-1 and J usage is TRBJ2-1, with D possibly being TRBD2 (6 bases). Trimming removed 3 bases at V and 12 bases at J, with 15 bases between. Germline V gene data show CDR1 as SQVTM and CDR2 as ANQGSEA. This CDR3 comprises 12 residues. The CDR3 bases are TGCAGCGTTGAGGGACTCCGTCGGTGGCAGTTCTTC. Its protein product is CSVEGLRRWQFF.